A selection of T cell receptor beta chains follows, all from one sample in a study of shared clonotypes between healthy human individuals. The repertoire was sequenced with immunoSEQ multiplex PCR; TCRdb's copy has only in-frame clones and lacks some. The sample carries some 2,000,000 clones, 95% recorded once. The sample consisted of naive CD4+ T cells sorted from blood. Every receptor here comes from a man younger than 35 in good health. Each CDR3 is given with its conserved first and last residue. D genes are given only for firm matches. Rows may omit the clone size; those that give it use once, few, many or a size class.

TGTGCCAGCAGTGTTGACAGGGCCACGATAGAGTACTTC	CASSVDRATIEYF	TRBV2	TRBJ2-4	.	TRBD1
TGTGCCAGCAGGGAACAGGAGACCCAGTACTTC	CASREQETQYF	TRBV7-2	TRBJ2-5	.	.
TGTGCCACCAGCAGAGATTTCGACAGGGCCTCCTCTTCCCCGTACTTC	CATSRDFDRASSSPYF	TRBV15	TRBJ2-7	.	TRBD1
TGTGCCAGCAGCTTGGGCGGCCGTAGCTCCTACGAGCAGTACTTC	CASSLGGRSSYEQYF	TRBV5-4	TRBJ2-7	.	.
TGTGCCAGCAGTTACGGGGGGTATACCGGGGAGCTGTTTTTT	CASSYGGYTGELFF	TRBV28	TRBJ2-2	.	TRBD2
TGTGCCAGCAGCTTGCCTGGCAAGCTACCCCTCCACTTT	CASSLPGKLPLHF	TRBV7-9	TRBJ1-6	.	.
TGTGCCAGCAGTTTATCGAGAGGGCTCGAGCAGTACTTC	CASSLSRGLEQYF	TRBV28	TRBJ2-7	once	.
TGTGCCAGCTCGCCCAAGGGGCAGGGTGGTACTGAAGCTTTCTTT	CASSPKGQGGTEAFF	TRBV18	TRBJ1-1	.	.
TGTGCCAGCAGCAGACAGGGTAGGACCGGGGAGCTGTTTTTT	CASSRQGRTGELFF	TRBV21-1	TRBJ2-2	.	.
TGTGCCAGCAGCCCCCCACTGGTAGATACGCAGTATTTT	CASSPPLVDTQYF	TRBV5-4	TRBJ2-3	.	.
TGTGCCAGCAGCGTAGAAGGGTTTCAGGGCTACACCTTC	CASSVEGFQGYTF	TRBV9	TRBJ1-2	.	.
TGTGCCAGTAGTAAGGCGCTAGTAACGGGCAATGAGCAGTTCTTC	CASSKALVTGNEQFF	TRBV19	TRBJ2-1	.	.
TGTGCCAGCAGCTACTCAGGGGGCAGGGGGGTACATGAAAAACTGTTTTTT	CASSYSGGRGVHEKLFF	TRBV11-2	TRBJ1-4	.	TRBD1
TGCGCCAGCAGCCCGTCTGGGCCACCCTCTGGAAACACCATATATTTT	CASSPSGPPSGNTIYF	TRBV5-1	TRBJ1-3	.	.
TGCGCCAGCAGCTTGGATCCCCCAGGAACTAATGAAAAACTGTTTTTT	CASSLDPPGTNEKLFF	TRBV5-1	TRBJ1-4	.	.
TGTGCCAGCAGTTACTCGAAGGACCCAACCAGGTGGGGCTACACCTTC	CASSYSKDPTRWGYTF	TRBV6-5	TRBJ1-2	.	.
TGCGCCAGCAGCTTGGTAGGCGTGAACACTGAAGCTTTCTTT	CASSLVGVNTEAFF	TRBV5-1	TRBJ1-1	.	.
TGTGCCAGCAGCTTGGGGTGGGGGCCTGAAGCTTTCTTT	CASSLGWGPEAFF	TRBV5-4	TRBJ1-1	.	.
TGTGCCAGCAGGTGGAGCGGGACTCCCAATGAGCAGTTCTTC	CASRWSGTPNEQFF	TRBV27	TRBJ2-1	.	TRBD2
TGCGCCAGCAGCCCGACAGGGACCAAAGACTATGGCTACACCTTC	CASSPTGTKDYGYTF	TRBV5-1	TRBJ1-2	.	TRBD1
TGTGCCTGGAATGGGTTCCCGCCCCCCGGCTACACCTTC	CAWNGFPPPGYTF	TRBV30	TRBJ1-2	.	.
TGTGCCAGCAGCTCTGTCCCACGAGCGGGAGGGAACACCGGGGAGCTGTTTTTT	CASSSVPRAGGNTGELFF	TRBV7-2	TRBJ2-2	.	TRBD2
TGTGCCAGCACAAATCCCGGGACAGGAGGCAACTACGAGCAGTACTTC	CASTNPGTGGNYEQYF	TRBV27	TRBJ2-7	once	TRBD1
TGTGCCAGCAGCTTATTGGCGGGAGGGTCAGATACGCAGTATTTT	CASSLLAGGSDTQYF	TRBV7-9	TRBJ2-3	.	TRBD2
TGTGCCAGCAGGGGCGCCCTCCAAGAGACCCAGTACTTC	CASRGALQETQYF	TRBV27	TRBJ2-5	.	.
TGCGCCAGCAGTCGAGGACGGTTTGTCTATGGCTACACCTTC	CASSRGRFVYGYTF	TRBV23-1	TRBJ1-2	.	.
TGTGCCAGCAGCCCCGGGACAGGGCAGAACACCGGGGAGCTGTTTTTT	CASSPGTGQNTGELFF	TRBV5-5	TRBJ2-2	.	TRBD1
TGTGCCAGTAGTTTCCTCGGGGAGGGGTATGGCTACACCTTC	CASSFLGEGYGYTF	TRBV19	TRBJ1-2	.	.
TGTGCCTGGCTTGGCCAGAGGCACACTGAAGCTTTCTTT	CAWLGQRHTEAFF	TRBV30	TRBJ1-1	once	.